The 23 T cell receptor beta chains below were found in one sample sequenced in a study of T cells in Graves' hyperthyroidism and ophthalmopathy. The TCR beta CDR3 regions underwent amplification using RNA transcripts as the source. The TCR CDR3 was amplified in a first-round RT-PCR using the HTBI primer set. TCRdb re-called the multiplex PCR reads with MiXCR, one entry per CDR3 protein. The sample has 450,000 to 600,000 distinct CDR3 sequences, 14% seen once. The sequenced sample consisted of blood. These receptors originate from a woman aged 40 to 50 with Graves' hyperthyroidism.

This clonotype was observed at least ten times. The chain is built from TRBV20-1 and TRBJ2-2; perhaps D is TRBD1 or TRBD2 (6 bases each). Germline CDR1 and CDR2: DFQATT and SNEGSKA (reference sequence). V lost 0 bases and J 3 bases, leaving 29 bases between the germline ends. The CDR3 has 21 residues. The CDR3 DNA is TGCAGTGCTAGAGATCTGTTTGAGGGCCAGGGGTCTGGAGGGGACACCGGGGAGCTGTTTTTT. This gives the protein CSARDLFEGQGSGGDTGELFF.

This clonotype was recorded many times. The CDR3 reads CASSPIAGEETQYF. CDR3 bases: TGTGCCAGCAGCCCAATAGCGGGAGAGGAGACCCAGTACTTC. The J gene is TRBJ2-5, the V gene TRBV12-3 or TRBV12-4; 9 nucleotides line up with TRBD2. V dropped 6 bases and J dropped 5; count of bases not matched to a gene: 7. This CDR3 spans 14 amino acids.

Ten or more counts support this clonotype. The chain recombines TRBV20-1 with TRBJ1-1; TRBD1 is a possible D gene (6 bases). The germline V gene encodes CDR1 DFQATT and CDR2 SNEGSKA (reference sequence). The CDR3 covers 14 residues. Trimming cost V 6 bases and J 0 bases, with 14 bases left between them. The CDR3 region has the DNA TGCAGTGCCACGGGACACCCCATGAACACTGAAGCTTTCTTT. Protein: CSATGHPMNTEAFF.

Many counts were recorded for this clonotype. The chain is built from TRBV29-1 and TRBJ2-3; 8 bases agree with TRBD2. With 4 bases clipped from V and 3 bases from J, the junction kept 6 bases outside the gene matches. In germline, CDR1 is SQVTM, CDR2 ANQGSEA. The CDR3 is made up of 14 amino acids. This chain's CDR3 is CSVASGSGTDTQYF. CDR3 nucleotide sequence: TGCAGCGTTGCCAGCGGGAGTGGTACAGATACGCAGTATTTT.

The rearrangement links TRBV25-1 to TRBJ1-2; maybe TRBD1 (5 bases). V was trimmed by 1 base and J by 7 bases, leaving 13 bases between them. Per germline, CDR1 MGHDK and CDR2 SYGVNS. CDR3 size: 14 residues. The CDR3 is CASSESGQGFGYTF. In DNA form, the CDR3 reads TGTGCCAGCAGTGAATCTGGGCAGGGCTTTGGCTACACCTTC.

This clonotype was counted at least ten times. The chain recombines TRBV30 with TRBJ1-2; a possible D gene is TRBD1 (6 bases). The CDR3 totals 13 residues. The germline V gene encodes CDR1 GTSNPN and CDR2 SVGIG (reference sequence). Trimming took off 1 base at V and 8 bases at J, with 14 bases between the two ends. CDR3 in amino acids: CAWSARGVGGYTF. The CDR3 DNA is TGTGCCTGGAGTGCAAGGGGGGTTGGGGGCTACACCTTC.

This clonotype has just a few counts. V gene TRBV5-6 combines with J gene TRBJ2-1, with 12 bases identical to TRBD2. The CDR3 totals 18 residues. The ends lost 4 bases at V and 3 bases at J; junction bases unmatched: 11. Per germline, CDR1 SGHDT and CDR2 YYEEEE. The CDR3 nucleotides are TGTGCCAGCAGCCGAACCCGACTAGCGGGAGCCAGCTACAATGAGCAGTTCTTC. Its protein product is CASSRTRLAGASYNEQFF.

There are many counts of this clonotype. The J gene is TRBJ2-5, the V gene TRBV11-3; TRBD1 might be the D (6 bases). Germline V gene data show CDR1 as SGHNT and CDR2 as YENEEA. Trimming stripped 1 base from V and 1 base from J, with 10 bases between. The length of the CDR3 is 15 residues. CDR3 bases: TGTGCCAGCAGCTTAGGGCAGGGGTCCCAAGAGACCCAGTACTTC. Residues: CASSLGQGSQETQYF.

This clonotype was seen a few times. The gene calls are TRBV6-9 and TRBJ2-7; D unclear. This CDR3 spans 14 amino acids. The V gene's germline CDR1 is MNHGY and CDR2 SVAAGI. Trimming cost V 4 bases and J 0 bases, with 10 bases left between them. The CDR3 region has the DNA TGTGCCAGCAGTTCCTGGGGTTCCTCCTACGAGCAGTACTTC. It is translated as CASSSWGSSYEQYF.

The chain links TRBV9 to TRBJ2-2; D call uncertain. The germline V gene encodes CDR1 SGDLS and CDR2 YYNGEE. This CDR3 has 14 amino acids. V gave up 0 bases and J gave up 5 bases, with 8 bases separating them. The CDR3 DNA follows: TGTGCCAGCAGCGTAGTACCGGAAACCGGGGAGCTGTTTTTT. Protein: CASSVVPETGELFF.

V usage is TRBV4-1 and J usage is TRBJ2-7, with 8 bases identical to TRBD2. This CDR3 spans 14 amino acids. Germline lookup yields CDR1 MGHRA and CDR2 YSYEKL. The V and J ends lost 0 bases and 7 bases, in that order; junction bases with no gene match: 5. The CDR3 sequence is CASSQEGGGREQYF. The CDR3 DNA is TGCGCCAGCAGCCAAGAGGGAGGCGGGAGGGAGCAGTACTTC.

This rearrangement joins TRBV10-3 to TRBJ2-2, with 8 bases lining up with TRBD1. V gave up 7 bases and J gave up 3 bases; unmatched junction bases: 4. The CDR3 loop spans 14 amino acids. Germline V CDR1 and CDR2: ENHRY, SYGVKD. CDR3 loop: CAINGQGDTGELFF. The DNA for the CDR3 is TGTGCCATCAACGGACAGGGAGACACCGGGGAGCTGTTTTTT.

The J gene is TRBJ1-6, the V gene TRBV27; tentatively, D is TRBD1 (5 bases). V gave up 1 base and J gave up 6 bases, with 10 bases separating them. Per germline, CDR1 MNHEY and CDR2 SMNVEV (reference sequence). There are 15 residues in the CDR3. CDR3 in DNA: TGTGCCAGCAGTTTATGGGACGGAGTTAATTCACCCCTCCACTTT. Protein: CASSLWDGVNSPLHF.

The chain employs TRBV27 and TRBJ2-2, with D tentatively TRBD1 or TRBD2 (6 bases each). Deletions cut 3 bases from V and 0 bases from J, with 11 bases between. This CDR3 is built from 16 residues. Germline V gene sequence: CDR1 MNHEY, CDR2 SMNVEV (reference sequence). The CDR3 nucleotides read TGTGCCAGCAGTTTGCGGGACACCTCGAACACCGGGGAGCTGTTTTTT. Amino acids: CASSLRDTSNTGELFF.

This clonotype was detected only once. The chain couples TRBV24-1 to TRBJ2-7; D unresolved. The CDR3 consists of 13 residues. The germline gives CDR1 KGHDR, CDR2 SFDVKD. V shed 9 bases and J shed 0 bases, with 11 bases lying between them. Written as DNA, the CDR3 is TGTGCCACCTCCAGCACAAGCTCCTACGAGCAGTACTTC. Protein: CATSSTSSYEQYF.

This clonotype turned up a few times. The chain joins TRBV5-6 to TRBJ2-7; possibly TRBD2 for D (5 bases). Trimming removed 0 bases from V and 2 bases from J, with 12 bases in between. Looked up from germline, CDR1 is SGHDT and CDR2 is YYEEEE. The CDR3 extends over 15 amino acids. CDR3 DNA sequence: TGTGCCAGCAGCTTGGCTAGCAGACTCCCCTACGAGCAGTACTTC. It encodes CASSLASRLPYEQYF. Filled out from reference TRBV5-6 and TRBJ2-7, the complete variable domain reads DAGVTQSPTHLIKTRGQQVTLRCSPKSGHDTVSWYQQALGQGPQFIFQYYEEEERQRGNFPDRFSGHQFPNYSSELNVNALLLGDSALYLCASSLASRLPYEQYFGPGTRLTVT.

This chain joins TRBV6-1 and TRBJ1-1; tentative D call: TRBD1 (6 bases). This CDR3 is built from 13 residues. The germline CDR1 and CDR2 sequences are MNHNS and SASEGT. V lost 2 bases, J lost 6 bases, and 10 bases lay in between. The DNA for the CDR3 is TGTGCCAGCAGTGAACAGGGGTGGGCTGAAGCTTTCTTT. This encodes CASSEQGWAEAFF.

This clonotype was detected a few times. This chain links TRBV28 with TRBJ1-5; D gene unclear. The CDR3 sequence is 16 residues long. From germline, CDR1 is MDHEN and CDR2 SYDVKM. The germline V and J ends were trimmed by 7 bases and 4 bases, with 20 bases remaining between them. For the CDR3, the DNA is TGTGCCAGCATAGGGCAGCCAGTAAATGCGAATCAGCCCCAGCATTTT. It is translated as CASIGQPVNANQPQHF. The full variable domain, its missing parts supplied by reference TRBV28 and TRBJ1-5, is DVKVTQSSRYLVKRTGEKVFLECVQDMDHENMFWYRQDPGLGLRLIYFSYDVKMKEKGDIPEGYSVSREKKERFSLILESASTNQTSMYLCASIGQPVNANQPQHFGDGTRLSIL.

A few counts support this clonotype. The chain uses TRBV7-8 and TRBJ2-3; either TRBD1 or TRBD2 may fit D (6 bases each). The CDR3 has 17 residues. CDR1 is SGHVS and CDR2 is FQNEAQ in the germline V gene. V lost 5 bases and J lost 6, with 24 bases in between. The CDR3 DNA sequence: TGTGCCAGCAGCAGGTCGGACACCGGGGGCCGTTTCGATACGCAGTATTTT. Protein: CASSRSDTGGRFDTQYF.

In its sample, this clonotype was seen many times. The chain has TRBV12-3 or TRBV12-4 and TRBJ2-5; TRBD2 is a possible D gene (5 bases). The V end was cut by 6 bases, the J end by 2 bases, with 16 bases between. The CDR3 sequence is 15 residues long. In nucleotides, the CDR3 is TGTGCCAGCAGCCCACAAGGACTGGGACAAGAGACCCAGTACTTC. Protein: CASSPQGLGQETQYF.

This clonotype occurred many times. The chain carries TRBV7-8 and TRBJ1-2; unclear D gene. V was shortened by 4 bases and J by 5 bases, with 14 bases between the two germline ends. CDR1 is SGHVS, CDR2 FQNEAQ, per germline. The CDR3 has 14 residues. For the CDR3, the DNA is TGTGCCAGCAGCTCAGAAAGGACCGGTTATGGCTACACCTTC. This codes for CASSSERTGYGYTF.

The DNA of the CDR3 is TGTGCCAGCAGCCAAGAGGTGGTAGGCGACAATGAGCAGTTCTTC. Amino acid sequence: CASSQEVVGDNEQFF. The chain links TRBV14 to TRBJ2-1, with D unclear. V lost 0 bases and J 5 bases, leaving 11 bases between the germline ends. The CDR3 totals 15 residues. CDR1 is SGHDN, CDR2 FVKESK, per germline.

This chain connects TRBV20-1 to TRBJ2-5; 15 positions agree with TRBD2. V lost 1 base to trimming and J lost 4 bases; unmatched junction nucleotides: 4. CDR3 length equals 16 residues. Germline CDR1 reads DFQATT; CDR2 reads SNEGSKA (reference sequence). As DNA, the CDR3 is TGCAGTGCTAGAGTCCTGGGACTAGCGGGAGGAGAGACCCAGTACTTC. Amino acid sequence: CSARVLGLAGGETQYF.